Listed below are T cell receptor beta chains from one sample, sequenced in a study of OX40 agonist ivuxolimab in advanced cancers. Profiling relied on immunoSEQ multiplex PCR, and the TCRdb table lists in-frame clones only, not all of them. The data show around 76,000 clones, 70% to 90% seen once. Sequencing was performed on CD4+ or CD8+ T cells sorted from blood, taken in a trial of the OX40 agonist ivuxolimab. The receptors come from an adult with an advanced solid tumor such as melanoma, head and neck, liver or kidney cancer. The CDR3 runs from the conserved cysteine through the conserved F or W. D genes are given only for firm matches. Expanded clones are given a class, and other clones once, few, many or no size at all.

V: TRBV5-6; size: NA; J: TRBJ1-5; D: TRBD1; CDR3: CASSLQGATQPQHF; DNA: TGTGCCAGCAGCCTACAGGGGGCAACTCAGCCCCAGCATTTT
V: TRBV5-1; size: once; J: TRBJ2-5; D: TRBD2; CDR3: CASSLLLAGYQETQYF; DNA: TGCGCCAGCAGCTTATTACTAGCGGGGTACCAAGAGACCCAGTACTTC
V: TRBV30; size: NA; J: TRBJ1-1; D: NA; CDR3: CAWSVMGRTEAFF; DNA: TGTGCCTGGAGTGTAATGGGGCGGACTGAAGCTTTCTTT
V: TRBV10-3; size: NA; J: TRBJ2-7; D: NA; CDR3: CAISESVGGYEQYF; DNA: TGTGCCATCAGTGAGTCGGTCGGAGGCTACGAGCAGTACTTC
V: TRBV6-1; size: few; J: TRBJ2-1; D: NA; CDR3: CASSEWGEQFF; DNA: TGTGCCAGCAGTGAATGGGGGGAGCAGTTCTTC
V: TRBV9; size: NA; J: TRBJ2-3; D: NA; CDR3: CASSTTTDTQYF; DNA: TGTGCCAGCAGCACGACCACAGATACGCAGTATTTT
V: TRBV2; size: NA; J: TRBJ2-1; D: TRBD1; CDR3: CASRLDRVDNEQFF; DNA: TGTGCCAGCAGGTTAGACAGGGTTGACAATGAGCAGTTCTTC
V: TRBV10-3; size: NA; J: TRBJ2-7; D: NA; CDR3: CAISEPGPAYEQYF; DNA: TGTGCCATCAGTGAGCCGGGACCCGCCTACGAGCAGTACTTC
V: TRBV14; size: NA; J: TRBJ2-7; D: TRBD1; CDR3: CASSHQKTGTEGSYEQYF; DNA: TGTGCCAGCAGCCATCAAAAGACCGGGACAGAGGGGTCCTACGAGCAGTACTTC
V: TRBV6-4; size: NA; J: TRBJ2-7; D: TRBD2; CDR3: CASSAGGGTYEQYF; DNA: TGTGCCAGCAGTGCTGGGGGGGGGACCTACGAGCAGTACTTC
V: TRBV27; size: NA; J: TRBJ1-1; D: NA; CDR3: CASSLFRNTEAFF; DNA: TGTGCCAGCAGTTTATTTCGGAACACTGAAGCTTTCTTT
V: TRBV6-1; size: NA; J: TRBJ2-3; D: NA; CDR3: CASSEDRWKGRTDTQYF; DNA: TGTGCCAGCAGTGAAGATCGTTGGAAGGGACGCACAGATACGCAGTATTTT
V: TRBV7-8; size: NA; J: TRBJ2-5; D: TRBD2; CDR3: CASSPPGLAGLQETQYF; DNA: TGTGCCAGCAGCCCGCCTGGACTAGCGGGACTCCAAGAGACCCAGTACTTC
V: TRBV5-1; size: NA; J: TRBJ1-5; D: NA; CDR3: CASSIQGGNQPQHF; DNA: TGCGCCAGCAGCATACAGGGTGGCAATCAGCCCCAGCATTTT
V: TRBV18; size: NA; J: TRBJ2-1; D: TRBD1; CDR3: CASSSTEGTGDNEQFF; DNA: TGTGCCAGCTCTAGCACCGAAGGGACAGGGGACAATGAGCAGTTCTTC
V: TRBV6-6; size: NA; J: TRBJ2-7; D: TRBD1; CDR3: CASSFPGGASYEQYF; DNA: TGTGCCAGCAGTTTCCCAGGGGGCGCTTCCTACGAGCAGTACTTC
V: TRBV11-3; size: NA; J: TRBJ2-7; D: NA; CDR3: CASSLGSYYEQYF; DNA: TGTGCCAGCAGCTTAGGGTCATACTACGAGCAGTACTTC
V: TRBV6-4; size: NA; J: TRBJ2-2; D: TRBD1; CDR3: CASSYSTGPSTGELFF; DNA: TGTGCCAGCAGTTACTCGACAGGGCCGAGCACCGGGGAACTGTTTTTT
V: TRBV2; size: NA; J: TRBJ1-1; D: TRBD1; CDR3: CASNKPEQGREAFF; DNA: TGTGCCAGCAACAAGCCAGAACAGGGGCGGGAAGCTTTCTTT
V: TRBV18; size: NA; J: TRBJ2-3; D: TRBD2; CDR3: CASSPGQWSGRGTDTQYF; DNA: TGTGCCAGCTCACCTGGTCAATGGAGCGGGAGAGGGACAGATACGCAGTATTTT
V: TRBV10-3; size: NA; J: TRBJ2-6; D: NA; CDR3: CAISVGPMSGANVLTF; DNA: TGTGCCATCAGTGTCGGACCAATGTCTGGGGCCAACGTCCTGACTTTC
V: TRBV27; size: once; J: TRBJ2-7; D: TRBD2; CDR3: CASSLFSGRAEQYF; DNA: TGTGCCAGCAGTTTATTTAGCGGGAGGGCCGAGCAGTACTTC
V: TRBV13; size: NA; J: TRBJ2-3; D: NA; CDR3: CASSLGGRNTDTQYF; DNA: TGTGCCAGCAGCTTAGGAGGGAGGAACACAGATACGCAGTATTTT
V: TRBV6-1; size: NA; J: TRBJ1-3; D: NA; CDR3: CASSVQGRPGNTIYF; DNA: TGTGCCAGCAGTGTCCAGGGACGGCCTGGAAACACCATATATTTT
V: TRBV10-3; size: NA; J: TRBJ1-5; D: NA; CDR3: CAISDRGLQPNQPQHF; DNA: TGTGCCATCAGTGACCGGGGCCTCCAACCCAATCAGCCCCAGCATTTT
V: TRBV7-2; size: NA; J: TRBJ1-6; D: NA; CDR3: CASSLDAIGNDNSPLHF; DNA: TGTGCCAGCAGCTTAGATGCCATAGGGAACGATAATTCACCCCTCCACTTT
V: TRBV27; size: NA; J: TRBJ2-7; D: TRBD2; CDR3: CASSLSGGHYEQYF; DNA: TGTGCCAGCAGTTTATCGGGAGGGCACTACGAGCAGTACTTC
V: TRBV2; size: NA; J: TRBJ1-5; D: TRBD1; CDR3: CASSPSKDRGRYQPQHF; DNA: TGTGCCAGCAGTCCTTCAAAGGACAGGGGGCGTTATCAGCCCCAGCATTTT
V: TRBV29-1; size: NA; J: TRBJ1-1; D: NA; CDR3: CSVERFRQNTEAFF; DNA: TGCAGCGTTGAACGGTTTCGGCAGAACACTGAAGCTTTCTTT
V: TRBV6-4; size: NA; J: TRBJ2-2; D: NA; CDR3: CASSEANTGELFF; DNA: TGTGCCAGCAGTGAAGCGAACACCGGGGAGCTGTTTTTT
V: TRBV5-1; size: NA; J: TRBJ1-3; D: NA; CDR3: CASSSMSSGNTIYF; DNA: TGCGCCAGCAGCTCAATGAGCTCTGGAAACACCATATATTTT
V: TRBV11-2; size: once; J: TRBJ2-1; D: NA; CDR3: CASSPYNEQFF; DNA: TGTGCCAGCAGCCCCTACAATGAGCAGTTCTTC
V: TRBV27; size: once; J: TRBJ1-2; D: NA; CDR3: CASSLGSNYGYTF; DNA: TGTGCCAGCTCACTGGGCAGTAACTATGGCTACACCTTC
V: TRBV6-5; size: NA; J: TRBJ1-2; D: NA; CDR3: CASSGSQGHGYTF; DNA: TGTGCCAGCAGTGGCTCCCAAGGCCATGGCTACACCTTC
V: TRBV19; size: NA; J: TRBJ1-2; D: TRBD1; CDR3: CASKRTGDSVGYGYTF; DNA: TGTGCCAGTAAGAGGACAGGGGACTCCGTTGGCTATGGCTACACCTTC
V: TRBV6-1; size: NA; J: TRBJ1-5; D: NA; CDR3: CASSERPWDSTGYSNQPQHF; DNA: TGTGCCAGCAGTGAGCGACCATGGGACTCTACGGGATATAGCAATCAGCCCCAGCATTTT
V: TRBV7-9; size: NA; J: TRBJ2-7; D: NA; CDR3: CASSPHPANYEQYF; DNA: TGTGCCAGCAGCCCACATCCTGCCAACTACGAGCAGTACTTC
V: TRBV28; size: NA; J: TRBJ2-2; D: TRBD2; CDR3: CASRTSGENTGELFF; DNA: TGTGCCAGCAGAACTAGCGGGGAGAACACCGGGGAGCTGTTTTTT
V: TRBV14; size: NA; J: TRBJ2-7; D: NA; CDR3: CASSQEDWLWDEQYF; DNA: TGTGCCAGCAGCCAAGAGGACTGGCTCTGGGACGAGCAGTACTTC
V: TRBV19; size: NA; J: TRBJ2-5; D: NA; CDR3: CASSKAADTSAAQYF; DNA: TGTGCCAGTAGTAAGGCCGCCGACACCTCTGCGGCCCAGTACTTC
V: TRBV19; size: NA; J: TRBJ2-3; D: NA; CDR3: CATAAGQSTDTQYF; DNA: TGTGCCACAGCAGCTGGACAGAGCACAGATACGCAGTATTTT
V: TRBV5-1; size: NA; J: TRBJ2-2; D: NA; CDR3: CASSLRVGSNTGELFF; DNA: TGCGCCAGCAGCTTGAGGGTCGGCTCGAACACCGGGGAGCTGTTTTTT
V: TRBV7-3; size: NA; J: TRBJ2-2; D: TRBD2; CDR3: CASSLYSSGNTGELFF; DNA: TGTGCCAGCAGCTTATATTCTAGCGGGAACACCGGGGAGCTGTTTTTT
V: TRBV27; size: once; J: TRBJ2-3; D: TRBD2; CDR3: CASSFGGTPDTQYF; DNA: TGTGCCAGCAGTTTCGGGGGGACCCCAGATACGCAGTATTTT
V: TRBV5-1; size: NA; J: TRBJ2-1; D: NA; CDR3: CASSFKQGRDEQFF; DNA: TGCGCCAGCAGCTTCAAACAGGGGAGGGATGAGCAGTTCTTC
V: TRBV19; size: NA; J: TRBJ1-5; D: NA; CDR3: CASSRRNFGNQPQHF; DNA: TGTGCCAGTAGTCGCAGGAATTTCGGCAATCAGCCCCAGCATTTT
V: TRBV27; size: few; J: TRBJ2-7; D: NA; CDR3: CASSLRRQDPSEQYF; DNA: TGTGCCAGCAGTTTGAGGCGTCAGGACCCTAGTGAGCAGTACTTC
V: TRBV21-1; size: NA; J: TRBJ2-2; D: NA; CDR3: CASSKEGGREHRGAVF; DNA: TGTGCCAGCAGCAAAGAAGGGGGGCGAGAACACCGGGGAGCTGTTTTT
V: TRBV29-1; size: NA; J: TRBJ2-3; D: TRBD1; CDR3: CSGRGHSTDTQYF; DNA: TGCAGCGGCAGGGGGCATAGCACAGATACGCAGTATTTT
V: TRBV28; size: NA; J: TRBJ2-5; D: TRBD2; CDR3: CASIGGSREQYF; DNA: TGTGCCAGCATTGGCGGGAGCCGTGAGCAGTACTTC
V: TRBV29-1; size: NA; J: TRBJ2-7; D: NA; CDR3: CSVEEGYEQYF; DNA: TGCAGCGTCGAGGAAGGCTACGAGCAGTACTTC
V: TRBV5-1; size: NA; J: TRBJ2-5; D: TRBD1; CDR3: CASSPGQGLQTQYF; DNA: TGCGCCAGCAGCCCGGGACAGGGTCTGCAGACCCAGTACTTC